A single sample gave rise to the 24 T cell receptor beta chains below, sequenced in a study of T cell responses to AZD1222 COVID-19 vaccine. Data came from immunoSEQ multiplex PCR; TCRdb stores just in-frame clones and leaves some out. The sample shows more than 90,000 clones, roughly 84% of them seen only once. Material: peripheral blood, obtained 28 days after the second AZD1222 dose. These receptors all stem from an adult who received the AZD1222 COVID-19 vaccine.

The chain joins TRBV12-3 or TRBV12-4 to TRBJ1-2; 8 positions agree with TRBD1. V shed 8 bases, J shed 7 bases, and the junction held 9 bases outside the gene matches. This CDR3 region has 13 residues. CDR3 sequence: CASQSRGRFGYTF. Here the CDR3 DNA reads TGTGCCAGCCAGAGCAGGGGGCGGTTTGGCTACACCTTC.

The V and J genes are TRBV7-9 and TRBJ2-1, with 9 bases identical to TRBD2. V shed 2 bases, J shed 0 bases, and the junction held 8 bases outside the gene matches. The V gene's germline CDR1 is SEHNR and CDR2 FQNEAQ (reference sequence). This CDR3 spans 18 amino acids. CDR3 in amino acids: CASSLYGTSRGSYNEQFF. The DNA of the CDR3 is TGTGCCAGCAGCTTATACGGGACTAGCAGAGGCTCCTACAATGAGCAGTTCTTC.

This rearrangement joins TRBV4-1 to TRBJ1-1; D gene ambiguous. Between the trimmed V and J ends, which lost 4 bases and 5 bases, there was a span of 11 bases. The germline V gene encodes CDR1 MGHRA and CDR2 YSYEKL. The CDR3 is made up of 13 amino acids. The CDR3 protein is CASSRSAQTEAFF. DNA for the CDR3: TGCGCCAGCAGCCGATCTGCCCAGACTGAAGCTTTCTTT.

V usage is TRBV7-2 and J usage is TRBJ1-3; no definite D call. Germline V gene lookup returns CDR1 SGHTA and CDR2 FQGNSA. The CDR3 is 12 amino acids. V was clipped by 1 base and J by 5 bases, with 3 bases between them. The CDR3 reads CASSLGRNTIYF. The CDR3 DNA is TGTGCCAGCAGCTTAGGGAGAAACACCATATATTTT. Together with reference TRBV7-2 and TRBJ1-3, the CDR3 gives the full variable domain: GAGVSQSPSNKVTEKGKDVELRCDPISGHTALYWYRQSLGQGLEFLIYFQGNSAPDKSGLPSDRFSAERTGGSVSTLTIQRTQQEDSAVYLCASSLGRNTIYFGEGSWLTVV.

Only one count was recorded for this clone. V usage is TRBV7-9 and J usage is TRBJ1-1; 7 bases are a match to TRBD1. Per germline, CDR1 SEHNR and CDR2 FQNEAQ (reference sequence). V lost 4 bases, J lost 3 bases, and 8 bases stayed unmatched. The CDR3 sequence is 15 residues long. This CDR3 reads CASSSRGGWDTEAFF. The DNA of the CDR3 is TGTGCCAGCAGCTCCAGGGGGGGATGGGACACTGAAGCTTTCTTT.

This clone was detected once. This chain uses TRBV6-1 with TRBJ1-6; D is ambiguous. Trimming stripped 1 base from V and 9 bases from J, with 7 bases between. Germline values: CDR1 MNHNS, CDR2 SASEGT. CDR3 length equals 13 residues. As DNA, the CDR3 is TGTGCCAGCAGTGAAGGTGGGCGTTCACCCCTCCACTTT. Its protein product is CASSEGGRSPLHF.

The CDR3 bases are TGTGCCAGCCTACAGGGGGCCTACAATGAGCAGTTCTTC. Its translation is CASLQGAYNEQFF. The genes are TRBV2 and TRBJ2-1; 8 bases agree with TRBD1. CDR1 SNHLY and CDR2 FYNNEI come from the germline V gene. This CDR3 comprises 13 residues. After removal of 8 bases from V and 2 bases from J, the junction contained 2 bases not matched to a gene.

This clone is a singleton in its sample. The chain combines TRBV19 with TRBJ1-2, with 10 bases fitting TRBD1. Germline values: CDR1 LNHDA, CDR2 SQIVND (reference sequence). V lost 5 bases, J lost 4 bases, and 7 bases stayed unmatched. This CDR3 spans 15 amino acids. The CDR3 is CASSSGQGLSYGYTF. CDR3 bases: TGTGCCAGTAGTTCGGGACAGGGGCTCTCCTATGGCTACACCTTC.

J is TRBJ1-3 and V is TRBV5-1; D is ambiguous. The CDR3 runs 15 residues. The ends were cut back, 0 bases at V and 0 bases at J, with 7 bases in the middle. From germline, CDR1 is SGHRS and CDR2 YFSETQ. CDR3 sequence (DNA): TGCGCCAGCAGCTTGGAGGGCATCTCTGGAAACACCATATATTTT. Its protein product is CASSLEGISGNTIYF.

This rearrangement joins TRBV2 to TRBJ1-1; D gene uncertain. The germline V gene has CDR1 SNHLY and CDR2 FYNNEI. Between the trimmed V and J ends, which lost 6 bases and 0 bases, there was a span of 11 bases. This CDR3 has 14 residues. The CDR3 DNA sequence: TGTGCCAGCAGCCAAGGACTACTGAACACTGAAGCTTTCTTT. It specifies CASSQGLLNTEAFF.

The chain links TRBV19 to TRBJ2-6, with 12 bases lining up with TRBD2. The CDR3 runs 19 residues. The germline V gene has CDR1 LNHDA and CDR2 SQIVND (reference sequence). The ends lost 8 bases at V and 0 bases at J; junction bases unmatched: 11. This chain's CDR3 is CASSNLLAGGPSGANVLTF. The CDR3, as DNA: TGTGCCAGTTCTAACCTCCTAGCGGGGGGGCCCTCTGGGGCCAACGTCCTGACTTTC.

The rearrangement links TRBV5-1 to TRBJ1-6, with a weak D call TRBD1 (6 bases). The ends were cut back, 0 bases at V and 3 bases at J, with 19 bases in the middle. In germline, CDR1 is SGHRS, CDR2 YFSETQ. The CDR3 extends over 19 amino acids. The CDR3 region has the DNA TGCGCCAGCAGCTTGGTAACAGGGTCGAGGGGAAACTATAATTCACCCCTCCACTTT. Translated, it gives CASSLVTGSRGNYNSPLHF.

This clone was picked up a small number of times. The chain is built from TRBV5-1 and TRBJ2-1; D is uncertain. V lost 2 bases to trimming and J lost 5 bases, with 2 bases between them. The CDR3 totals 11 residues. Looked up from germline, CDR1 is SGHRS and CDR2 is YFSETQ. The DNA for the CDR3 is TGCGCCAGCAGCTTCGACAATGAGCAGTTCTTC. Protein product: CASSFDNEQFF.

This chain connects TRBV10-3 to TRBJ1-2; D is possibly TRBD1 (6 bases). This CDR3 has 13 amino acids. Germline lookup yields CDR1 ENHRY and CDR2 SYGVKD. V lost 8 bases and J lost 2, with 12 bases in between. The CDR3 DNA is TGTGCCATCGGCGATCAGGGGAACTATGGCTACACCTTC. As protein: CAIGDQGNYGYTF.

This clone occurred once. The CDR3 here is CASSVEGGQGAGTDTQYF. CDR3 DNA: TGTGCCAGCAGCGTAGAGGGGGGACAGGGGGCGGGCACAGATACGCAGTATTTT. The chain links TRBV9 to TRBJ2-3, with TRBD1 identical over 12 bases. Per the germline V gene, CDR1 is SGDLS and CDR2 is YYNGEE. The CDR3 has 18 amino acids. With V trimmed by 0 bases and J by 1 base, 6 bases remained unmatched. The variable domain in full, with the rest retrieved from reference TRBV9 and TRBJ2-3, is DSGVTQTPKHLITATGQRVTLRCSPRSGDLSVYWYQQSLDQGLQFLIQYYNGEERAKGNILERFSAQQFPDLHSELNLSSLELGDSALYFCASSVEGGQGAGTDTQYFGPGTRLTVL.

The CDR3 sequence: CAISAGEQPQHF. CDR3 coding DNA: TGTGCCATCAGCGCGGGAGAACAGCCCCAGCATTTT. This chain joins TRBV10-3 and TRBJ1-5; D uncertain. This CDR3 is built from 12 residues. Germline CDR1 ENHRY, CDR2 SYGVKD. V lost 6 bases to trimming and J lost 7 bases, with 10 bases between them.

V and J are TRBV27 and TRBJ1-2; D is possibly TRBD1 (6 bases). The CDR3 is made up of 19 amino acids. CDR1 and CDR2 from the germline V gene are MNHEY and SMNVEV (reference sequence). With 2 bases removed from V and 3 bases from J, the gap between germline ends came to 25 bases. CDR3 sequence reads: CASSLMGGRRGGDDYGYTF. The CDR3 region has the DNA TGTGCCAGCAGTTTAATGGGGGGCAGAAGGGGAGGAGATGACTATGGCTACACCTTC.

The chain links TRBV7-9 to TRBJ2-3; 7 positions agree with TRBD1. This CDR3 has 16 residues. Germline-derived CDR1 and CDR2 are SEHNR and FQNEAQ (reference sequence). V shed 5 bases, J shed 2 bases, and the junction held 10 bases outside the gene matches. This chain's CDR3 is CASSPRDSENTDTQYF. The CDR3 DNA is TGTGCCAGCAGCCCCCGGGACAGCGAAAACACAGATACGCAGTATTTT.

This chain uses TRBV5-4 with TRBJ2-5; D tentatively fits TRBD1 or TRBD2 (5 bases each). The CDR3 loop spans 14 amino acids. The germline V gene has CDR1 SGHNT and CDR2 YYREEE (reference sequence). Trimming stripped 0 bases from V and 4 bases from J, with 10 bases between. The CDR3 DNA reads as TGTGCCAGCAGCTTGGGTGAGGGACGAGAGACCCAGTACTTC. Amino acids: CASSLGEGRETQYF.

The rearrangement joins TRBV27 to TRBJ2-1; a weak D match, TRBD2 (5 bases). Germline V gives CDR1 MNHEY, CDR2 SMNVEV (reference sequence). V lost 3 bases and J lost 1, with 16 bases in between. The CDR3 contains 17 residues. The CDR3: CASSLLRAAGSYNEQFF. In nucleotides, the CDR3 is TGTGCCAGCAGTTTGCTAAGGGCGGCGGGTTCCTACAATGAGCAGTTCTTC.

The rearrangement joins TRBV30 to TRBJ2-7; D may correspond to TRBD1 or TRBD2 (5 bases each). Trimming took off 5 bases at V and 2 bases at J, with 13 bases between the two ends. The CDR3 totals 13 residues. CDR1 is GTSNPN and CDR2 is SVGIG in the germline V gene (reference sequence). CDR3 DNA sequence: TGTGCCTGGGGGACGGGCGGCCCCTACGAGCAGTACTTC. Translated: CAWGTGGPYEQYF.

This clone was recorded once. J is TRBJ2-7 and V is TRBV27, with D unresolved. The CDR3 sequence is 14 residues long. Germline V gene sequence: CDR1 MNHEY, CDR2 SMNVEV (reference sequence). V was trimmed by 6 bases and J by 0 bases, leaving 12 bases between them. The CDR3 spells CASRGEASSYEQYF. In nucleotides, the CDR3 is TGTGCCAGCAGAGGAGAGGCGAGCTCCTACGAGCAGTACTTC.

The chain employs TRBV5-4 and TRBJ2-7, with a weak D call TRBD1 (6 bases). Trimming left V 0 bases short and J 2 bases short, with 9 bases between. There are 14 residues in the CDR3. Germline CDR1 is SGHNT and CDR2 is YYREEE (reference sequence). The CDR3 bases are TGTGCCAGCAGCTTGGAACAGGGCCCCTACGAGCAGTACTTC. It translates to CASSLEQGPYEQYF.

This clone was picked up one time. This chain joins TRBV5-1 and TRBJ2-1, with 10 bases identical to TRBD1. The ends lost 4 bases at V and 8 bases at J; junction bases unmatched: 6. Germline-derived CDR1 and CDR2 are SGHRS and YFSETQ. The CDR3 runs 14 residues. CDR3 DNA: TGCGCCAGCAGCGGCGGGACAGGGGTGCATGAGCAGTTCTTC. Amino acid sequence: CASSGGTGVHEQFF.